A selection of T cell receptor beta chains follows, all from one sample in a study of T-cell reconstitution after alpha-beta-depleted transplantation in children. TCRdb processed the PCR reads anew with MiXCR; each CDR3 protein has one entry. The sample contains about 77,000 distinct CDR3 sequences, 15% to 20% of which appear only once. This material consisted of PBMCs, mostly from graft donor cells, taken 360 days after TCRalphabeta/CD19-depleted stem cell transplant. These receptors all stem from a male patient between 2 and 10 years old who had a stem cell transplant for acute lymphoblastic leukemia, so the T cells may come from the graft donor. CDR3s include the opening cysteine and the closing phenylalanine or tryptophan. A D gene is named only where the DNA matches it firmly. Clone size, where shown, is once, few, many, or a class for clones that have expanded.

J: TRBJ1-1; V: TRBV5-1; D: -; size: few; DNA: TGCGCCAGCAGCTTCCTGGTGAACACTGAAGCTTTCTTT; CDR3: CASSFLVNTEAFF
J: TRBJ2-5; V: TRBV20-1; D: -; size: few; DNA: TGCAGTGCTAGAGATGGGGCGGGATCACTAGAGACCCAGTACTTC; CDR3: CSARDGAGSLETQYF
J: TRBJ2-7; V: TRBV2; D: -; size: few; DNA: TGTGCCAGCAAGGGGTGGACAGCCTCCTACGAGCAGTACTTC; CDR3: CASKGWTASYEQYF
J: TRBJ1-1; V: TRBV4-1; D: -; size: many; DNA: TGCGCCAGCAGCCAAGGGAACACTGAAGCTTTCTTT; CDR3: CASSQGNTEAFF
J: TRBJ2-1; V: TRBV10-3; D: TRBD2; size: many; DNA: TGTGCCATCAGTGCCGGGACTAGCTTAGTTGAGCAGTTCTTC; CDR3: CAISAGTSLVEQFF
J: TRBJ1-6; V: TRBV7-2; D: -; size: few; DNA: TGTGCCAGCAGCTTTCGCAGGGTCAGTTCACCCCTCCACTTT; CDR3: CASSFRRVSSPLHF
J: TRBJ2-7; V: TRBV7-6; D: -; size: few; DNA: TGTGCCAGCAGCTTCTCTCCGGGTCCCCGCTACGAGCAGTACTTC; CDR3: CASSFSPGPRYEQYF
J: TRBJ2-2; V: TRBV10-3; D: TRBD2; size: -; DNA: TGTGCCACCCTAAGGACTAGCGTAACCGGGGAGCTGTTTTTT; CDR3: CATLRTSVTGELFF
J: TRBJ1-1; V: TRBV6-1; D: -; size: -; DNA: TGTGCCAGCAGTAGGCTAGTTGAGGCTTTCTTT; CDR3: CASSRLVEAFF
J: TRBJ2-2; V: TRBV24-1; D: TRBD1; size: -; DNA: TGTGCCACCAGTGATTTGGGGACAGCGAACACCGGGGAGCTGTTTTTT; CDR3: CATSDLGTANTGELFF
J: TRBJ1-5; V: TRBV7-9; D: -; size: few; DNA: TGTGCCAGCAGCCGGACAGCCGGTCAGCCCCAGCATTTT; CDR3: CASSRTAGQPQHF
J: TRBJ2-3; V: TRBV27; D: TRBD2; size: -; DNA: TGTGCCAGCAGTCCCGGGACTAGCGGGAGGGCGGGGGGTACGCAGTATTTT; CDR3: CASSPGTSGRAGGTQYF
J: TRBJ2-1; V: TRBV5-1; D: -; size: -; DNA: TGCGCCAGCGGCCTAAAAAACAATGAGCAGTTCTTC; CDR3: CASGLKNNEQFF
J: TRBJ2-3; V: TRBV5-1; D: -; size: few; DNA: TGCGCCAGCAGCTTGGAGGGCCGCACAGATACGCAGTATTTT; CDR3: CASSLEGRTDTQYF
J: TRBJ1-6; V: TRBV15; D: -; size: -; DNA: TGTGCCACGGGGATGTTTTCTAGTTCACCCCTCCACTTT; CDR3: CATGMFSSSPLHF
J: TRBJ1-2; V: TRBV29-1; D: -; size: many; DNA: TGCAGCGTTGACAGCCTATCAGGGAAAAGTGGCTACACCTTC; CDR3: CSVDSLSGKSGYTF
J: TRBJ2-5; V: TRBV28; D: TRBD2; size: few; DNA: TGTGCCAGCAGTCAGTATAGCGGGTCGGGACGTCGGGAGACCCAGTACTTC; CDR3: CASSQYSGSGRRETQYF
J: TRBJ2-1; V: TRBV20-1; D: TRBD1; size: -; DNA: TGCAGTGCTAGAACCAGGGGGTCCTACAATGAGCAGTTCTTC; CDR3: CSARTRGSYNEQFF
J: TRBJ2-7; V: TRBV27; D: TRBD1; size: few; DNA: TGTGCCAGCAGTTTAAAGACAGGGGGCTCCTACGAGCAGTACTTC; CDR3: CASSLKTGGSYEQYF
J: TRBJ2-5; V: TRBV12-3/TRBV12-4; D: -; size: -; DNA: TGTGCCAGCAGTTTGGCCCTCCTTCTGGGAGTACAAGAGACCCAGTACTTC; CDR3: CASSLALLLGVQETQYF
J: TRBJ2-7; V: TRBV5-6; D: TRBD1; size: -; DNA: TGTGCCAGCAGAACCTTTGGACAGGGCAAATACGAGCAGTACTTC; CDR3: CASRTFGQGKYEQYF
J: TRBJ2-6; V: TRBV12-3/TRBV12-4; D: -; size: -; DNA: TGTGCCATCAGTTTATTCCTAGCCCAAATTTCTGGGGCCAACGTCCTGACTTTC; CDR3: CAISLFLAQISGANVLTF
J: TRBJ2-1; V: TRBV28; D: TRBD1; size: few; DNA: TGTGCCAGCAAACCGGGACAGGGGGCCTACAATGAGCAGTTCTTC; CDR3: CASKPGQGAYNEQFF
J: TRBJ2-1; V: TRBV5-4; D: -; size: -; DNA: TGTGCCAGCAGCTTGGTAGCAGGCCGAGGGGAGAATGAGCAGTTCTTC; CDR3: CASSLVAGRGENEQFF
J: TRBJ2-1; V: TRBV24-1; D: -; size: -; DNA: TGTGCCACCAGTGACTCTACTAGCTCGGCCTACAATGAGCAGTTCTTC; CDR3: CATSDSTSSAYNEQFF